This T cell receptor (beta chain) came from a study of control samples from healthy donors and cancer patients. Measured with immunoSEQ multiplex PCR; TCRdb has only the in-frame clones, and not every one. This repertoire shows around 68,000 clones, nearly 85% found once; its top ten account for about a sixth. The V gene's germline CDR1 is MDHEN and CDR2 SYDVKM. The CDR3 is 14 residues long. V was trimmed by 4 bases and J by 1 base, leaving 7 bases between them. Sequencing used blood. The TCR originated in a man aged 55 to 70 in good health. The chain employs TRBV28 and TRBJ2-2; D perhaps matches TRBD1 (6 bases). CDR3 in DNA: TGTGCCAGCAGTTGGGGACAGAACACCGGGGAGCTGTTTTTT. Protein: CASSWGQNTGELFF.